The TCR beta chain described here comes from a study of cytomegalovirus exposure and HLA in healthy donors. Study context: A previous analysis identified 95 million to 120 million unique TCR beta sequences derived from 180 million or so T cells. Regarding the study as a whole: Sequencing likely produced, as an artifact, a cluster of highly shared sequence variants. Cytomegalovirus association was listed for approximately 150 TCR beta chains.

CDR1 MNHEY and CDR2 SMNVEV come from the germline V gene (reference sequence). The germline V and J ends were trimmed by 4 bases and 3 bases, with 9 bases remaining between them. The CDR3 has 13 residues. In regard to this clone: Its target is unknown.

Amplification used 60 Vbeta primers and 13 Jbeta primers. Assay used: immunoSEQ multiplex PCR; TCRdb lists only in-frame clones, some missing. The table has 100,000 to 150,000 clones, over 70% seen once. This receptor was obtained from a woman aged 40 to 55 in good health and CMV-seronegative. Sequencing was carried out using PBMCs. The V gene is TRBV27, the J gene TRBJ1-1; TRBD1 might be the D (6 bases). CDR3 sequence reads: CASSYRVYTEAFF. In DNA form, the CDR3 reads TGTGCCAGCAGTTACAGGGTCTACACTGAAGCTTTCTTT.